This T cell receptor (beta chain) was identified during a study of blood T cell repertoires in COVID-19. Study-level information: PBMCs, B-cell-depleted T cells, or T cells provided the cDNA or gDNA that made up the material.

This table comes from immunoSEQ multiplex PCR, and its TCRdb copy is limited to in-frame clones, with some not included. Among approximately 190,000 clones listed, around 86% were seen once. This CDR3 comprises 16 residues. The ends were cut back, 0 bases at V and 5 bases at J, with 13 bases in the middle. The germline gives CDR1 WNHNN, CDR2 SYGVQD (reference sequence). The sample was peripheral blood. The chain is built from TRBV10-1 and TRBJ2-2; D is perhaps TRBD1 (5 bases). The clonotype comes from a woman aged 40 to 49 with acute or convalescent COVID-19. CDR3 bases: TGCGCCAGCAGTGAGTCGGGCAGGGTCGGGACCGGGGAGCTGTTTTTT. The encoded protein is CASSESGRVGTGELFF.